The entry below describes one TCR beta chain. Germline CDR1 is SGHTA and CDR2 is FQGNSA. J gave up 4 bases and V 5 bases, and 5 bases lay outside the gene matches. The CDR3 runs to 15 residues. This sample is drawn from a study of T cell changes during pregnancy in multiple sclerosis. Libraries were prepared by immunoSEQ multiplex PCR; TCRdb keeps only in-frame clonotypes and omits some of them. The sample consists of tens of thousands of clones, roughly nine tenths of them appearing once. The TCR was taken from a female donor in good health, enrolled as a control in a pregnancy study. The chain has TRBV7-2 and TRBJ1-1, with 12 bases aligning to TRBD1. Sample: peripheral blood, taken after pregnancy. The CDR3 DNA follows: TGTGCCAGCAGCGAGGGGACAGGGGGCCGCACTGAAGCTTTCTTT. Its protein product is CASSEGTGGRTEAFF.